This is a list of T cell receptor beta chains from one sample in a study of T cell repertoires in cytomegalovirus infection. TCRdb independently ran MiXCR on the reads; one entry per CDR3 protein. Of 150,000 to 200,000 distinct CDR3 sequences in the sample, 13% to 15% were seen once. The source material was PBMCs. These receptors all stem from a human donor in good health (CMV status not recorded). Some clones in this sample may be carry-over from other donors' samples. Both conserved end residues are part of each CDR3. Fields, in order: J gene, V gene, clone size, D gene, CDR3 protein, CDR3 DNA. D genes are given only for firm matches. Expanded clones are given a class, and other clones once, few, many or no size at all.

>TRBJ2-7|TRBV6-5|many|NA
CASSYSQGSYEQYF
TGTGCCAGCAGTTACTCCCAAGGTTCTTACGAGCAGTACTTC
>TRBJ2-1|TRBV12-3/TRBV12-4|few|TRBD2
CASSLSPWTSGGHNEQFF
TGTGCCAGCAGTTTATCCCCTTGGACTAGCGGGGGACACAATGAGCAGTTCTTC
>TRBJ2-1|TRBV5-4|NA|NA
CASSLVGYNEQFF
TGTGCCAGCAGCTTGGTCGGTTACAATGAGCAGTTCTTC
>TRBJ2-2|TRBV7-3|many|TRBD2
CASSKTSGVNTGELFF
TGTGCCAGCAGCAAAACTAGCGGGGTGAACACCGGGGAGCTGTTTTTT
>TRBJ2-1|TRBV19|many|TRBD2
CASTSTSGPYNEQFF
TGTGCCAGTACCTCGACTAGCGGGCCCTACAATGAGCAGTTCTTC
>TRBJ1-6|TRBV20-1|few|NA
CSARSPADSPLHF
TGCAGTGCTAGATCCCCAGCGGATTCACCCCTCCACTTT
>TRBJ2-7|TRBV29-1|NA|NA
CSVKGEKGPYEQYF
TGCAGCGTTAAAGGGGAAAAAGGCCCCTACGAGCAGTACTTC
>TRBJ2-2|TRBV19|many|TRBD2
CASSLEGGRVGELFF
TGTGCCAGTAGTCTCGAGGGAGGGCGCGTCGGGGAGCTGTTTTTT
>TRBJ1-2|TRBV7-2|many|NA
CASSLVRESGYTF
TGTGCCAGCAGCTTAGTCAGGGAGTCTGGCTACACCTTC
>TRBJ2-2|TRBV6-2/TRBV6-3|many|TRBD2
CASSLTSGRNTGELFF
TGTGCCAGCAGTTTGACTAGCGGGAGGAACACCGGGGAGCTGTTTTTT
>TRBJ2-7|TRBV5-6|many|NA
CASSSEPGVLYEQYF
TGTGCCAGCAGCTCCGAACCGGGGGTCCTTTACGAGCAGTACTTC
>TRBJ2-2|TRBV7-3|many|TRBD2
CASSLPLAGTGELFF
TGTGCCAGCAGCTTACCCCTAGCGGGCACCGGGGAGCTGTTTTTT
>TRBJ1-1|TRBV5-4|many|NA
CASSSGSLGTEAFF
TGTGCCAGCAGCTCCGGGTCCCTGGGCACTGAAGCTTTCTTT
>TRBJ2-7|TRBV14|NA|TRBD2
CASSQVAGGLYLDEQYF
TGTGCCAGCAGCCAAGTAGCGGGTGGACTTTATTTGGACGAGCAGTACTTC
>TRBJ1-1|TRBV2|few|NA
CASREWTVMNTEAFF
TGTGCCAGCAGGGAATGGACAGTAATGAACACTGAAGCTTTCTTT
>TRBJ2-1|TRBV7-8|many|NA
CASSPGRRNEQFF
TGTGCCAGCAGCCCGGGGCGGCGCAATGAGCAGTTCTTC
>TRBJ1-3|TRBV28|once|NA
CASSLCRGSSGNTIYF
TGTGCCAGCAGTTTATGCCGCGGGAGCTCTGGAAACACCATATATTTT
>TRBJ2-7|TRBV6-6|few|TRBD1
CAATGGGYEQYF
TGTGCCGCGACAGGGGGCGGTTACGAGCAGTACTTC
>TRBJ1-2|TRBV28|many|NA
CASSLGPRRGYTF
TGTGCCAGCAGTTTGGGACCCCGACGTGGCTACACCTTC
>TRBJ2-1|TRBV7-8|many|NA
CASSLAQYGPSYNEQFF
TGTGCCAGCAGCTTAGCGCAATACGGTCCCTCCTACAATGAGCAGTTCTTC
>TRBJ1-1|TRBV5-6|few|NA
CASSLVTGIPEAFF
TGTGCCAGCAGCCTAGTAACAGGGATACCTGAAGCTTTCTTT
>TRBJ2-1|TRBV2|once|TRBD1
CASSGGTGVNYNEQFF
TGTGCCAGCAGTGGCGGGACAGGGGTGAACTACAATGAGCAGTTCTTC
>TRBJ2-7|TRBV12-3/TRBV12-4|few|TRBD2
CASSLKGRGGQSSEQYF
TGTGCCAGCAGTTTAAAGGGGCGGGGGGGGCAGTCCTCGGAGCAGTACTTC
>TRBJ2-1|TRBV28|NA|TRBD2
CASSVASGRGYNEQFF
TGTGCCAGCAGTGTCGCTAGCGGGAGAGGCTACAATGAGCAGTTCTTC
>TRBJ1-1|TRBV12-3/TRBV12-4|few|NA
CASSPRGPTEAFF
TGTGCCAGCAGTCCGAGGGGTCCGACTGAAGCTTTCTTT
>TRBJ1-5|TRBV18|few|TRBD1
CASSSGTGRQPQHF
TGTGCCAGCTCGTCCGGGACAGGTCGTCAGCCCCAGCATTTT
>TRBJ2-2|TRBV18|NA|NA
CASSPDGASNTGELFF
TGTGCCAGCTCACCGGATGGGGCATCGAACACCGGGGAGCTGTTTTTT
>TRBJ1-1|TRBV5-1|many|NA
CATSRGAMNTEAFF
TGCGCGACGAGTAGGGGGGCTATGAACACTGAAGCTTTCTTT
>TRBJ1-5|TRBV6-2/TRBV6-3|NA|NA
CASSSTISNQPQHF
TGTGCCAGCAGTAGTACCATTAGCAATCAGCCCCAGCATTTT
>TRBJ1-3|TRBV19|many|NA
CASSISGVRSGNTIYF
TGTGCCAGTAGTATCTCTGGGGTGCGCTCTGGAAACACCATATATTTT
>TRBJ2-2|TRBV7-9|few|NA
CASSPWRQVNTGELFF
TGTGCCAGCAGCCCGTGGCGGCAGGTCAACACCGGGGAGCTGTTTTTT
>TRBJ1-1|TRBV30|NA|NA
CAWSVRANTEAFF
TGTGCCTGGAGTGTACGGGCGAACACTGAAGCTTTCTTT
>TRBJ2-7|TRBV3-1|NA|TRBD1
CASSQRTGVWSFYEQYF
TGTGCCAGCAGCCAAAGAACAGGGGTCTGGAGTTTTTACGAGCAGTACTTC
>TRBJ1-2|TRBV24-1|few|TRBD1
CATSYQDRGRWGYTF
TGTGCCACCAGTTATCAAGACAGGGGGCGTTGGGGCTACACCTTC
>TRBJ2-1|TRBV7-2|many|NA
CASTPRNEQFF
TGTGCCAGCACCCCCAGGAATGAGCAGTTCTTC
>TRBJ2-7|TRBV7-9|many|TRBD1
CASSSRQGSYHEQYF
TGTGCCAGCAGCTCCAGACAGGGTTCATACCACGAGCAGTACTTC
>TRBJ2-3|TRBV7-2|NA|NA
CASSPSIPRRADTQYF
TGTGCCAGCAGCCCTTCTATCCCTCGCCGGGCAGATACGCAGTATTTT
>TRBJ2-3|TRBV2|NA|NA
CASSEGGTCYF
TGTGCCAGCAGTGAAGGGGGGACTTGCTATTTT
>TRBJ1-3|TRBV28|many|NA
CASSSAGSGNTIYF
TGTGCCAGCAGTTCCGCAGGTTCTGGAAACACCATATATTTT
>TRBJ1-2|TRBV6-1|many|NA
CASSEAGGSVGYTF
TGTGCCAGCAGTGAAGCTGGAGGATCTGTCGGCTACACCTTC
>TRBJ2-7|TRBV10-2|many|NA
CASSEWRGQNNEQYF
TGCGCCAGCAGTGAGTGGAGGGGGCAGAACAACGAGCAGTACTTC
>TRBJ2-4|TRBV7-2|many|NA
CASSLAQGTAKNIQYF
TGTGCCAGCAGCTTAGCGCAGGGTACAGCCAAAAACATTCAGTACTTC
>TRBJ2-7|TRBV29-1|NA|TRBD2
CSFQLGTSGGTEQYF
TGCAGCTTCCAACTCGGGACTAGCGGGGGGACCGAGCAGTACTTC
>TRBJ2-2|TRBV3-1|few|NA
CASRQTANTGELFF
TGTGCCAGCCGCCAGACAGCGAACACCGGGGAGCTGTTTTTT
>TRBJ1-1|TRBV5-5|few|TRBD1
CASSFRQGATEAFF
TGTGCCAGCAGCTTCAGACAGGGGGCAACTGAAGCTTTCTTT
>TRBJ2-4|TRBV11-2|many|NA
CASSPRTDSPNIQYF
TGTGCCAGCAGCCCGAGGACAGACTCCCCCAACATTCAGTACTTC
>TRBJ2-7|TRBV28|many|NA
CASSFGQLSSYEQYF
TGTGCCAGCAGTTTTGGGCAGCTGAGCTCCTACGAGCAGTACTTC
>TRBJ1-4|TRBV20-1|NA|NA
CSATGQSEEKLFF
TGCAGTGCTACCGGACAGTCCGAAGAAAAACTGTTTTTT
>TRBJ2-2|TRBV10-1|many|NA
CASSVRATKNTGELFF
TGCGCCAGCAGTGTCCGGGCCACAAAGAACACCGGGGAGCTGTTTTTT
>TRBJ2-7|TRBV7-2|many|TRBD2
CASSLRTSGSYEQYF
TGTGCCAGCAGCCTCCGGACTAGCGGGAGTTACGAGCAGTACTTC
>TRBJ2-1|TRBV7-2|many|TRBD1
CASSLVRQGTNEQFF
TGTGCCAGCAGCTTAGTCCGACAGGGGACCAATGAGCAGTTCTTC
>TRBJ2-1|TRBV7-3|many|NA
CASSLLGGSYNEQFF
TGTGCCAGCAGCTTACTTGGGGGGTCTTACAATGAGCAGTTCTTC